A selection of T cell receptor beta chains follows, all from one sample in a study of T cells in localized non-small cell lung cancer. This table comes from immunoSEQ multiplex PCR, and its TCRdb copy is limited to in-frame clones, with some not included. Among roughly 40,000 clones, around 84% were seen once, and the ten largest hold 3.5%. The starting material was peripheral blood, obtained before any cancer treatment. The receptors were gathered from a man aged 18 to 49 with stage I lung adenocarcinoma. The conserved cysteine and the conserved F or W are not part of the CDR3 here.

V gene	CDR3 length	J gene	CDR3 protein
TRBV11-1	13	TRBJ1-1	ASSGRDRVNTEAF
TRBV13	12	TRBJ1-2	ASSLGEGGYGYT
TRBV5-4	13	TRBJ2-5	ASSRERAGGETQY
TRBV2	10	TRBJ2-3	ASRADTDTQY
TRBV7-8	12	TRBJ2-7	ASRSSGGAYEQY
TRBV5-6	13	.	ASSLGLSSSYEQY
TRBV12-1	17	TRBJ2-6	ASSFVKDPRDSGANVLT
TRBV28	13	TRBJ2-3	AVQVAGGHTDTQY
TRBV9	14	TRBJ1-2	ASSVSHDGNNYGYT
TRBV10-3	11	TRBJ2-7	AISPGTSYEQY
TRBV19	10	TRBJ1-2	ASSISNYGYT
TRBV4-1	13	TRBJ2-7	ASSQEGGFTYEQY
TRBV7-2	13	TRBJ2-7	ASSLTVQGPYEQY
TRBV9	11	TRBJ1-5	ASSLHSNQPQH
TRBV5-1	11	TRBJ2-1	ASSTRTSGEQF
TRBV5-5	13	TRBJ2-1	ASSYLAGVHNEQF
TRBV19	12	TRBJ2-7	ASSPRGSTYEQY
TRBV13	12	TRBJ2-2	ASSLYANTGELF
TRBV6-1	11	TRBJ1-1	ASSEDSGTEAF
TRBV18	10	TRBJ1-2	ASSPDSGGYT
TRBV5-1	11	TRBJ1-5	ASSLSGDQPQH
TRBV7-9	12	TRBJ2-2	AGSRTENTGELF
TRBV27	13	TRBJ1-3	ARKGSQGARNTIY
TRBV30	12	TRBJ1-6	AWGRRGIDSPLH
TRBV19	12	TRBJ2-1	ASSITGLPNEQF
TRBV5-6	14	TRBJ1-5	ASSLGGTGLYQPQH
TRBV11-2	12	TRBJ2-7	ASSRDRGVREQY
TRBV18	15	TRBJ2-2	ASSKTLTGGNTGELF
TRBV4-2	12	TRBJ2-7	ASSSRLISYEQY
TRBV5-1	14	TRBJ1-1	ASSGARQGFYTEAF
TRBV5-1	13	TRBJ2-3	ASSLISQPPDTQY
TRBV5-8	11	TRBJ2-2	ASSFPGLRELF
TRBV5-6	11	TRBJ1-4	ASSRTVNEKLF
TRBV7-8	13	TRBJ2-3	ASSSEGVSTDTQY
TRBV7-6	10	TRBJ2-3	ASSFSMDTQY
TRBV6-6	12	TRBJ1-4	ASTHNSEGEKLF
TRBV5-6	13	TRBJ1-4	ASSPGQAGRQKLF
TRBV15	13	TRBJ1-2	ATSRLRDGNYGYT
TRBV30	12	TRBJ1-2	ASWSGQGNYGYT